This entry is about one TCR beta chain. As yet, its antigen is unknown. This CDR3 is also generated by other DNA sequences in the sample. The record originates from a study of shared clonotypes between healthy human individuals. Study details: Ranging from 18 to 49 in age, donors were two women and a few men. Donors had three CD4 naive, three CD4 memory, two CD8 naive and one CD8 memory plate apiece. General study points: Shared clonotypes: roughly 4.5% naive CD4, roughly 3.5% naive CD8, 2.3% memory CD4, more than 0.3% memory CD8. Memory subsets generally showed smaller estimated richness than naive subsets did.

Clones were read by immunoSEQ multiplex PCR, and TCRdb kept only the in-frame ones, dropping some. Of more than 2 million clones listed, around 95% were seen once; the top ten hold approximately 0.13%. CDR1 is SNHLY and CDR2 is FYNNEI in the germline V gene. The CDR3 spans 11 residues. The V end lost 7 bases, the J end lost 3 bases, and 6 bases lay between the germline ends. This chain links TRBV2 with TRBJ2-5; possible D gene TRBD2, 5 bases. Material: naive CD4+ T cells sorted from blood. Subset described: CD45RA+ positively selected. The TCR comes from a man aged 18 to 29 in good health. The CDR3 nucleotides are TGTGCCAGCAAGAGGGAAGAGACCCAGTACTTC. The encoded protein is CASKREETQYF.